The rows below give T cell receptor beta chains drawn from one sample of a study of blood T cell repertoires in COVID-19. TCRdb's copy holds only in-frame clones and misses some; the assay was immunoSEQ multiplex PCR. The table includes 170,000 or so clones, less than 90% detected once. Input material: peripheral blood. The receptor set was obtained from a young man with active or convalescent COVID-19. Both conserved end residues are part of each CDR3. Fields, in order: D gene, clone size, V gene, J gene, CDR3 DNA, CDR3 protein. A D gene is named only where the DNA matches it firmly. Clone sizes are given selectively: once, few, many, or a class where the clone is expanded.

d_call: -; clone_size: -; v_call: TRBV13; j_call: TRBJ1-5; cdr3_nt: TGTGCCAGCAGCTTAGGTGGGGGCCCTCAGCCCCAGCATTTT; cdr3_aa: CASSLGGGPQPQHF
d_call: TRBD1; clone_size: -; v_call: TRBV3-1/TRBV3-2; j_call: TRBJ2-5; cdr3_nt: TGTGCCAGCAGCCGACAGGGGGAGACCCAGTACTTC; cdr3_aa: CASSRQGETQYF
d_call: TRBD2; clone_size: -; v_call: TRBV5-1; j_call: TRBJ2-2; cdr3_nt: TGCGCCAGCAGTCCCATCGTGCGGGAGGGGAGGACCGGGGAGCTGTTTTTT; cdr3_aa: CASSPIVREGRTGELFF
d_call: -; clone_size: -; v_call: TRBV9; j_call: TRBJ1-2; cdr3_nt: TGTGCCAGCAGCGGAGTGACAGTATCTAACTATGGCTACACCTTC; cdr3_aa: CASSGVTVSNYGYTF
d_call: -; clone_size: -; v_call: TRBV5-1; j_call: TRBJ1-1; cdr3_nt: TGCGCCAGCAGCTTCTCCGGGGAGATCAACACTGAAGCTTTCTTT; cdr3_aa: CASSFSGEINTEAFF
d_call: TRBD2; clone_size: -; v_call: TRBV11-3; j_call: TRBJ2-3; cdr3_nt: TGTGCCAGCAGCCTCGGGGGAGGGAGCACAGATACGCAGTATTTT; cdr3_aa: CASSLGGGSTDTQYF
d_call: TRBD1; clone_size: -; v_call: TRBV5-8; j_call: TRBJ1-4; cdr3_nt: TGTGCCAGCAGCTTGGGCAGTAATCACAGGGGAGAAAAACTGTTTTTT; cdr3_aa: CASSLGSNHRGEKLFF
d_call: TRBD1; clone_size: -; v_call: TRBV7-2; j_call: TRBJ2-7; cdr3_nt: TGTGCCAGCAGCTTAGGCAGGGGGCAGGAGCAGTACTTC; cdr3_aa: CASSLGRGQEQYF
d_call: -; clone_size: once; v_call: TRBV28; j_call: TRBJ1-3; cdr3_nt: TGTGCCAGCAGTTTAATCGACAGAACTTACTCTGGAAACACCATATATTTT; cdr3_aa: CASSLIDRTYSGNTIYF
d_call: -; clone_size: few; v_call: TRBV27; j_call: TRBJ2-3; cdr3_nt: TGTGCCAGCAGTTCCCGGACAGCTCCCACAGATACGCAGTATTTT; cdr3_aa: CASSSRTAPTDTQYF
d_call: -; clone_size: -; v_call: TRBV27; j_call: TRBJ2-3; cdr3_nt: TGTGCCAGCGCTAGGGGACTCGAAGATACGCAGTATTTT; cdr3_aa: CASARGLEDTQYF
d_call: -; clone_size: -; v_call: TRBV6-5; j_call: TRBJ1-5; cdr3_nt: TGTGCCAGCGGGGACATCTATAGCAATCAGCCCCAGCATTTT; cdr3_aa: CASGDIYSNQPQHF
d_call: -; clone_size: -; v_call: TRBV27; j_call: TRBJ2-3; cdr3_nt: TGTGCCAGCAGTAGGGAGGAGCTGAATACGCAGTATTTT; cdr3_aa: CASSREELNTQYF
d_call: -; clone_size: -; v_call: TRBV4-1; j_call: TRBJ1-2; cdr3_nt: TGCGCCAGCAGCCACCCCCAGAAAGTGAACTATGGCTACACCTTC; cdr3_aa: CASSHPQKVNYGYTF
d_call: -; clone_size: -; v_call: TRBV3-1/TRBV3-2; j_call: TRBJ2-3; cdr3_nt: TGTGCCAGCAGCCAGAATTTCGAGGCTGCAGATACGCAGTATTTT; cdr3_aa: CASSQNFEAADTQYF
d_call: TRBD1; clone_size: -; v_call: TRBV11-2; j_call: TRBJ1-3; cdr3_nt: TGTGCCAGCAGCTTAGCGGTCGGCAGGGGGATAAGAAACACCATATATTTT; cdr3_aa: CASSLAVGRGIRNTIYF
d_call: -; clone_size: many; v_call: TRBV18; j_call: TRBJ2-7; cdr3_nt: TGTGCCAGCTCACCATCCCATTCCTCCTACGAGCAGTACTTC; cdr3_aa: CASSPSHSSYEQYF
d_call: TRBD1; clone_size: -; v_call: TRBV6-5; j_call: TRBJ2-4; cdr3_nt: TGTGCCAGCAGACCCGGACAGGGAGGCAAAAACATTCAGTACTTC; cdr3_aa: CASRPGQGGKNIQYF
d_call: TRBD1; clone_size: -; v_call: TRBV7-8; j_call: TRBJ2-5; cdr3_nt: TGTGCCAGCAGCGAGGGACAGTTCCAAGAGACCCAGTACTTC; cdr3_aa: CASSEGQFQETQYF
d_call: TRBD2; clone_size: few; v_call: TRBV6-2/TRBV6-3; j_call: TRBJ2-3; cdr3_nt: TGTGCCAGCAGTTTCCTGACTAGCGGGATCACAGATACGCAGTATTTT; cdr3_aa: CASSFLTSGITDTQYF
d_call: -; clone_size: -; v_call: TRBV5-5; j_call: TRBJ2-3; cdr3_nt: TGTGCCAGCAGCGTAACCGGACAGAGAATCACAGATACGCAGTATTTT; cdr3_aa: CASSVTGQRITDTQYF
d_call: TRBD2; clone_size: -; v_call: TRBV4-2; j_call: TRBJ2-2; cdr3_nt: TGTGCCAGCAGCCAAGATCTGGCCGCGGGAGGGATACCCTACACCGGGGAGCTGTTTTTT; cdr3_aa: CASSQDLAAGGIPYTGELFF
d_call: TRBD1; clone_size: -; v_call: TRBV6-5; j_call: TRBJ1-6; cdr3_nt: TGTGCCAGCAGGGGACAGGGGGGAAATTCACCCCTCCACTTT; cdr3_aa: CASRGQGGNSPLHF
d_call: TRBD1; clone_size: -; v_call: TRBV18; j_call: TRBJ1-4; cdr3_nt: TGTGCCAGCTCTCCTAGGACAGGGACTAATGAAAAACTGTTTTTT; cdr3_aa: CASSPRTGTNEKLFF
d_call: -; clone_size: -; v_call: TRBV6-5; j_call: TRBJ1-2; cdr3_nt: TGTGCCAGCAGTTTGAGACAGGCCAACTATGGCTACACCTTC; cdr3_aa: CASSLRQANYGYTF
d_call: -; clone_size: -; v_call: TRBV13; j_call: TRBJ2-7; cdr3_nt: TGTGCCAGCAGCTTAGGCCCAGGTACCTCCTACGAGCAGTACTTC; cdr3_aa: CASSLGPGTSYEQYF
d_call: -; clone_size: -; v_call: TRBV7-2; j_call: TRBJ2-1; cdr3_nt: TGTGCCAGCAGTCAAGACTGGCGGGATGAGCAGTTCTTC; cdr3_aa: CASSQDWRDEQFF
d_call: TRBD1; clone_size: -; v_call: TRBV14; j_call: TRBJ1-1; cdr3_nt: TGTGCCAGCAGCCAAGATTCCGGGACAGTACAGAGGGGAGCTTTCTTT; cdr3_aa: CASSQDSGTVQRGAFF
d_call: -; clone_size: few; v_call: TRBV16; j_call: TRBJ1-1; cdr3_nt: TGTGCCAGCAGCCAAGCCCCGACAGGGAACACTGAAGCTTTCTTT; cdr3_aa: CASSQAPTGNTEAFF
d_call: -; clone_size: once; v_call: TRBV7-3; j_call: TRBJ2-3; cdr3_nt: TGTGCCAGCAGTCTGGGCAGCACAGATACGCAGTATTTT; cdr3_aa: CASSLGSTDTQYF
d_call: -; clone_size: -; v_call: TRBV14; j_call: TRBJ1-1; cdr3_nt: TGTGCCAGCAGCCAAGACGGGTTCCGGGGAGGGGACACTGAAGCTTTCTTT; cdr3_aa: CASSQDGFRGGDTEAFF
d_call: TRBD2; clone_size: -; v_call: TRBV2; j_call: TRBJ2-1; cdr3_nt: TGTGCCAGCACCAAGGCGGGACTAGCGGGGGGGCTGTCGACCTACAATGAGCAGTTCTTC; cdr3_aa: CASTKAGLAGGLSTYNEQFF
d_call: -; clone_size: -; v_call: TRBV5-8; j_call: TRBJ1-3; cdr3_nt: TGTGCCAGCAGCAAGACAGGAGCCTCTGGAAACACCATATATTTT; cdr3_aa: CASSKTGASGNTIYF
d_call: -; clone_size: once; v_call: TRBV5-5; j_call: TRBJ2-3; cdr3_nt: TGTGCCAGCAGCTTGGAGCGAACGGGAGTAGGGCTCACAGATACGCAGTATTTT; cdr3_aa: CASSLERTGVGLTDTQYF
d_call: -; clone_size: -; v_call: TRBV19; j_call: TRBJ1-4; cdr3_nt: TGTGCCAGTAGTATCTTGGGACAAAATGAAAAACTGTTTTTT; cdr3_aa: CASSILGQNEKLFF
d_call: TRBD1; clone_size: -; v_call: TRBV12-5; j_call: TRBJ1-6; cdr3_nt: TGTGCTAGTGGTTGGGAGGGACAGGATAACTCACCCCTCCACTTT; cdr3_aa: CASGWEGQDNSPLHF
d_call: -; clone_size: -; v_call: TRBV29-1; j_call: TRBJ1-2; cdr3_nt: TGCAGCGTTGGGGAGGGCCCCTATGGCTACACCTTC; cdr3_aa: CSVGEGPYGYTF
d_call: TRBD2; clone_size: -; v_call: TRBV5-1; j_call: TRBJ2-2; cdr3_nt: TGCGCCAGCAGCTCGACTAGCACAACGAACACCGGGGAGCTGTTTTTT; cdr3_aa: CASSSTSTTNTGELFF
d_call: -; clone_size: -; v_call: TRBV27; j_call: TRBJ2-1; cdr3_nt: TGTGCCAGCAGTTTCTACAGTACTGGCAATGAGCAGTTCTTC; cdr3_aa: CASSFYSTGNEQFF
d_call: -; clone_size: -; v_call: TRBV11-2; j_call: TRBJ2-7; cdr3_nt: TGTGCCAGCAGCCCTTCTTACGAGCAGTACTTC; cdr3_aa: CASSPSYEQYF
d_call: TRBD1; clone_size: once; v_call: TRBV5-6; j_call: TRBJ1-6; cdr3_nt: TGTGCCAGCAGCTTGGGGACAGGGCTCTCACCCCTCCACTTT; cdr3_aa: CASSLGTGLSPLHF
d_call: -; clone_size: -; v_call: TRBV5-8; j_call: TRBJ1-5; cdr3_nt: TGTGCCAGCAGCTTGGAGATGAGACAGCCCCAGCATTTT; cdr3_aa: CASSLEMRQPQHF
d_call: TRBD1; clone_size: -; v_call: TRBV5-4; j_call: TRBJ1-1; cdr3_nt: TGTGCCAGCAGCTCGGACAGGGGCCGTGGAATCACTGAAGCTTTCTTT; cdr3_aa: CASSSDRGRGITEAFF
d_call: TRBD2; clone_size: -; v_call: TRBV19; j_call: TRBJ2-1; cdr3_nt: TGTGCCAGCCTAACTAGAGCGGGAGGGTATGAGCAGTTCTTC; cdr3_aa: CASLTRAGGYEQFF
d_call: -; clone_size: -; v_call: TRBV13; j_call: TRBJ2-7; cdr3_nt: TGTGCCAGCAGCAAGGGGTACATGCGAGCCTACGAGCAGTACTTC; cdr3_aa: CASSKGYMRAYEQYF
d_call: -; clone_size: -; v_call: TRBV5-1; j_call: TRBJ2-7; cdr3_nt: TGCGCCAGCAGCTTGGCCTTGGTCGCGAGCTCCTACGAGCAGTACTTC; cdr3_aa: CASSLALVASSYEQYF
d_call: -; clone_size: once; v_call: TRBV7-2; j_call: TRBJ2-2; cdr3_nt: TGTGCCAGCAGCTTAGACCCGGGAGTCGGGGAGCTGTTTTTT; cdr3_aa: CASSLDPGVGELFF
d_call: -; clone_size: -; v_call: TRBV15; j_call: TRBJ1-5; cdr3_nt: TGTGCCACCAGCAGAGATGGAGGAAAACCTAGCAATCAGCCCCAGCATTTT; cdr3_aa: CATSRDGGKPSNQPQHF
d_call: -; clone_size: -; v_call: TRBV9; j_call: TRBJ2-7; cdr3_nt: TGTGCCAGCAGCGAACGGGACTTGAGCTCCTACGAGCAGTACTTC; cdr3_aa: CASSERDLSSYEQYF
d_call: TRBD1; clone_size: few; v_call: TRBV5-1; j_call: TRBJ1-6; cdr3_nt: TGCGCCAGCAGCTTGACAGGGGGCGGTTTATCACCCCTCCACTTT; cdr3_aa: CASSLTGGGLSPLHF
d_call: -; clone_size: -; v_call: TRBV5-1; j_call: TRBJ2-3; cdr3_nt: TGCGCCAGCAGCCGCCTAGGGGGAACCATGGGCACAGATACGCAGTATTTT; cdr3_aa: CASSRLGGTMGTDTQYF
d_call: -; clone_size: -; v_call: TRBV29-1; j_call: TRBJ1-2; cdr3_nt: TGCAGCGCTGGGGAGACCTTCTATGGCTACACCTTC; cdr3_aa: CSAGETFYGYTF
d_call: TRBD1; clone_size: few; v_call: TRBV19; j_call: TRBJ2-7; cdr3_nt: TGTGCCAGTAGTAGGGACAGTTCGGGCTTCTACGAGCAGTACTTC; cdr3_aa: CASSRDSSGFYEQYF
d_call: TRBD1; clone_size: -; v_call: TRBV18; j_call: TRBJ2-3; cdr3_nt: TGTGCCAGCTCACCCCGGGACAGGGGTACAGATACGCAGTATTTT; cdr3_aa: CASSPRDRGTDTQYF